This T cell receptor (beta chain) was profiled in a study of control samples from healthy donors and cancer patients (dated by TCRdb to 2018 to 2020). This clone turned up a few times. Its antigen remains unidentified. It has no much larger one-base neighbor in the sample; base qualities were not kept. From a lookup of the germline V gene, CDR1 and CDR2 are SGHTA and FQGNSA. The CDR3 starts with the cysteine, ends with the phenylalanine, and has 15 residues. Kept here is only the CDR3 DNA, which spans 45 bases and is read in frame from base 1. Deletion took 5 bases off V and 5 bases off J, with a span of 16 bases between the germline ends. Libraries were prepared through the immunoSEQ multiplex PCR assay. TCRdb stores this immuneACCESS table with in-frame sequences only. Part of the clones is absent; in the studies checked, under half of the shortfall reflects unresolved V genes, and no reason is known for the rest. The sample table contains 160,000 or so clones; only one count was recorded for around 95% of them. The ten biggest clones cover about 8.5% of the sample.

Sequencing was performed on blood. The TCR comes from a woman aged 40 to 50 in good health. The chain is assembled from TRBV7-2 and TRBJ1-5, with no confidently assigned D gene. CDR3 protein: CASSPSGREDQPQHF. The DNA sequence reads TGTGCCAGCAGCCCTTCTGGAAGGGAAGATCAGCCCCAGCATTTT.